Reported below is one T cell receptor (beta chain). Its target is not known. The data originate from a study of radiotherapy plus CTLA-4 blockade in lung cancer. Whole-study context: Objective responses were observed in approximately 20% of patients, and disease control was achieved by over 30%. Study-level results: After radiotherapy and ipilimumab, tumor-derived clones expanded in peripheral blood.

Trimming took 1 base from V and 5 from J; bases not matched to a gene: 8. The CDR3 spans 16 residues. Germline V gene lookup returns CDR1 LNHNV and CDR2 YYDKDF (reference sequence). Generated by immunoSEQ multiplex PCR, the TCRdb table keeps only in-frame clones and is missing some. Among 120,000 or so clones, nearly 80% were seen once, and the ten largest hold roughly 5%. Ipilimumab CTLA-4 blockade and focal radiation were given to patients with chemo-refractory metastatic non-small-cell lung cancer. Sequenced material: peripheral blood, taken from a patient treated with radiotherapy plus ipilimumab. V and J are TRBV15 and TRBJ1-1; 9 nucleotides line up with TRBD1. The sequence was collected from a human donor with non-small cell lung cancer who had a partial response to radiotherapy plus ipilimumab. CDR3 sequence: CATSRAGTGRRTEAFF. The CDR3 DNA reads TGTGCCACCAGCAGAGCTGGGACAGGGAGGCGAACTGAAGCTTTCTTT.